This T cell receptor beta chain was documented in a study of blood T cell repertoires in COVID-19. Whole-study context: In Cohort 3, a recovered donor had either two negative PCRs, clearance, or symptom resolution. Sample material is recorded as cDNA or gDNA derived from T cells, B-cell-depleted T cells, or PBMCs.

Recruits, aged about 18 to 95 years, lived in 20 to 30 US areas. Original handling: Reference gene primer amplification yielded estimated nucleated cell counts. Profiling relied on immunoSEQ multiplex PCR, and the TCRdb table lists in-frame clones only, not all of them. V, J and clone size are those of that table, while D and trimming were read from the DNA. The data contain about 210,000 clones, around 87% of them singletons. There are 15 residues in the CDR3. CDR1 is SGHKS and CDR2 is YYEKEE in the germline V gene (reference sequence). The V end was cut by 4 bases, the J end by 1 base, with 14 bases between.

The chain recombines TRBV5-5 with TRBJ2-5, with D perhaps matching TRBD1 (5 bases). Sequencing was done on a sample of PBMCs or T cells enriched from blood (not recorded which). This clonotype originated in a man aged 30 to 39 in a cohort exposed to, infected with or recovered from COVID-19 (not recorded which). The CDR3 loop reads CASSTEGHLQETQYF. DNA of the CDR3: TGTGCCAGCAGCACGGAAGGACACCTCCAAGAGACCCAGTACTTC.